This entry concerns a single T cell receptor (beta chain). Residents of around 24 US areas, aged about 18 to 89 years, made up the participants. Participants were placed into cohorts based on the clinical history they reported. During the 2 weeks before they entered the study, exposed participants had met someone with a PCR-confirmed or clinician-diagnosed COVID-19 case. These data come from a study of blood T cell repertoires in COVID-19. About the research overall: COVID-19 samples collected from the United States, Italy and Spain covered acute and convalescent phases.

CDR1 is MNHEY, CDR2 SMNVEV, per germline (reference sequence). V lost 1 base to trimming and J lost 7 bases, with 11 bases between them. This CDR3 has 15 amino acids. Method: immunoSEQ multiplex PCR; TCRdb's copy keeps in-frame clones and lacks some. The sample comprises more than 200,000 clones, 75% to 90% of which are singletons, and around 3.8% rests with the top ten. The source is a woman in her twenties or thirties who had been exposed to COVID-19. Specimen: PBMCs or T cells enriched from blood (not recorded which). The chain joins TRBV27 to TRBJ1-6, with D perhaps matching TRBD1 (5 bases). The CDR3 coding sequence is TGTGCCAGCAGTTTATGGGGGACTGCAAATTCACCCCTCCACTTT. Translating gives CASSLWGTANSPLHF.